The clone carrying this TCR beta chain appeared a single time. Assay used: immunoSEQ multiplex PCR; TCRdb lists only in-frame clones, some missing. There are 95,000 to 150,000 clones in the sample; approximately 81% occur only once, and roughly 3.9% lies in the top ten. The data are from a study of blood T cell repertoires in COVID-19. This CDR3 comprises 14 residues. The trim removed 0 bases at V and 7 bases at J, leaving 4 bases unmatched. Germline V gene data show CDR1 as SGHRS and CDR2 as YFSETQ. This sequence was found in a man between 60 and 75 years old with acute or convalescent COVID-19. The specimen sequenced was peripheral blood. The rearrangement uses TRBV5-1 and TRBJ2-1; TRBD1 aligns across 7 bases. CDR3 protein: CASSLGQGMNEQFF. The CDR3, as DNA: TGCGCCAGCAGCTTGGGACAGGGTATGAATGAGCAGTTCTTC. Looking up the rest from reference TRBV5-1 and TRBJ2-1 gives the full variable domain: KAGVTQTPRYLIKTRGQQVTLSCSPISGHRSVSWYQQTPGQGLQFLFEYFSETQRNKGNFPGRFSGRQFSNSRSEMNVSTLELGDSALYLCASSLGQGMNEQFFGPGTRLTVL.